The text below deals with one T cell receptor (beta chain). Its cognate antigen is unknown. Method: immunoSEQ multiplex PCR; TCRdb's copy keeps in-frame clones and lacks some. This repertoire shows some 75,000 clones, about 88% found once; its top ten account for 11%. The data were taken from a study of T cell responses to AZD1222 COVID-19 vaccine. Overall study findings and caveats: No day 14 peak samples; only post-peak repertoires were characterized.

This CDR3 spans 15 amino acids. The germline CDR1 and CDR2 sequences are GTSNPN and SVGIG (reference sequence). Germline trimming cut 1 base from V and 0 bases from J; bases unmatched to any gene: 2. The material was peripheral blood, obtained on day 0 of AZD1222 vaccination. This clonotype was sampled from an adult in good health. The V call is TRBV30, the J call TRBJ2-5; TRBD2 matches at 10 bases. CDR3 DNA sequence: TGTGCCTGGAGTGGGGGACTAGCGCACCAAGAGACCCAGTACTTC. It specifies CAWSGGLAHQETQYF.